What follows are 8 T cell receptor beta chains derived from one specimen sequenced in a study of blood T cell repertoires in COVID-19. Sequencing used immunoSEQ multiplex PCR; TCRdb keeps in-frame clones, though not all of them. Altogether 100,000 or so clones are present, about 78% being singletons, with the ten largest covering approximately 9.8%. The specimen was peripheral blood. The receptors were gathered from a man between 60 and 75 years old with active or convalescent COVID-19.

The chain links TRBV7-9 to TRBJ2-4; perhaps TRBD2 as D (5 bases). From germline, CDR1 is SEHNR and CDR2 FQNEAQ (reference sequence). The V end was cut by 2 bases, the J end by 7 bases, with 12 bases between. CDR3 size: 14 residues. CDR3 loop: CASSLSETGNIQYF. CDR3 bases: TGTGCCAGCAGCTTATCCGAAACGGGGAACATTCAGTACTTC. Full variable domain (remainder filled in from reference TRBV7-9 and TRBJ2-4): DTGVSQNPRHKITKRGQNVTFRCDPISEHNRLYWYRQTLGQGPEFLTYFQNEAQLEKSRLLSDRFSAERPKGSFSTLEIQRTEQGDSAMYLCASSLSETGNIQYFGAGTRLSVL.

V and J are TRBV6-5 and TRBJ2-3; 13 positions agree with TRBD2. The CDR3 runs 15 residues. Germline V CDR1 and CDR2: MNHEY, SVGAGI. The V segment lost 6 bases and the J segment 3 bases; nucleotides outside the gene matches: 3. The CDR3 nucleotides are TGTGCCAGCAGACCACTAGCGGGAGGGACAGATACGCAGTATTTT. Its translation is CASRPLAGGTDTQYF.

As for this clone: A much bigger clone sits one base away, suggesting this may be a read error. Distinct nucleotide sequences in the sample also encode this CDR3. The rearrangement joins TRBV7-9 to TRBJ2-2; possibly TRBD1 for D (6 bases). Germline-derived CDR1 and CDR2 are SEHNR and FQNEAQ (reference sequence). The CDR3 spans 16 residues. The CDR3 region has the DNA TGTGCCAGCATCCACTCCGGACAGCAATACACCGGAGAGCTGTTTTTT. Protein sequence: CASIHSGQQYTGELFF.

The chain employs TRBV24-1 and TRBJ2-3, with TRBD1 matching over 7 bases. CDR3 length: 15 residues. V lost 4 bases to trimming and J lost 0 bases; unmatched junction nucleotides: 3. The V gene's germline CDR1 is KGHDR and CDR2 SFDVKD. The chain's CDR3 is CATSDPTGSTDTQYF. CDR3 in DNA: TGTGCCACCAGTGACCCGACAGGGAGCACAGATACGCAGTATTTT.

The rearrangement joins TRBV28 to TRBJ1-1; D remains unclear. Germline CDR1 MDHEN, CDR2 SYDVKM. The CDR3 loop spans 14 amino acids. The germline V and J ends were trimmed by 5 bases and 1 base, with 11 bases remaining between them. In nucleotides, the CDR3 is TGTGCCAGCAGTCTGTCTGTGGCGAACACTGAAGCTTTCTTT. Its protein product is CASSLSVANTEAFF.

The chain couples TRBV24-1 to TRBJ2-3; the match to TRBD1 covers 9 bases. The V and J ends lost 11 bases and 1 base, in that order; junction bases with no gene match: 3. This CDR3 spans 13 amino acids. The germline CDR1 and CDR2 sequences are KGHDR and SFDVKD. CDR3 nucleotides: TGTGCCATCCGGGACAGGGGCACAGATACGCAGTATTTT. Amino acid sequence: CAIRDRGTDTQYF.

The chain recombines TRBV28 with TRBJ1-6; TRBD1 agrees at 9 bases. Trimming removed 6 bases from V and 13 bases from J; junction bases left unmatched: 7. This CDR3 is 13 amino acids long. The germline V gene encodes CDR1 MDHEN and CDR2 SYDVKM. CDR3 in DNA: TGTGCCAGCAGGAGGGACAGGGTAGACCCCCTCCACTTT. It translates to CASRRDRVDPLHF.

V is TRBV30 and J is TRBJ1-2; D unresolved. Deletions cut 3 bases from V and 2 bases from J, with 19 bases between. Germline loops: CDR1 GTSNPN, CDR2 SVGIG (reference sequence). CDR3 length equals 16 residues. As DNA, the CDR3 is TGTGCCTGGAGCCAACTTGCCCCTGGGAGGAACTATGGCTACACCTTC. Translation gives CAWSQLAPGRNYGYTF.